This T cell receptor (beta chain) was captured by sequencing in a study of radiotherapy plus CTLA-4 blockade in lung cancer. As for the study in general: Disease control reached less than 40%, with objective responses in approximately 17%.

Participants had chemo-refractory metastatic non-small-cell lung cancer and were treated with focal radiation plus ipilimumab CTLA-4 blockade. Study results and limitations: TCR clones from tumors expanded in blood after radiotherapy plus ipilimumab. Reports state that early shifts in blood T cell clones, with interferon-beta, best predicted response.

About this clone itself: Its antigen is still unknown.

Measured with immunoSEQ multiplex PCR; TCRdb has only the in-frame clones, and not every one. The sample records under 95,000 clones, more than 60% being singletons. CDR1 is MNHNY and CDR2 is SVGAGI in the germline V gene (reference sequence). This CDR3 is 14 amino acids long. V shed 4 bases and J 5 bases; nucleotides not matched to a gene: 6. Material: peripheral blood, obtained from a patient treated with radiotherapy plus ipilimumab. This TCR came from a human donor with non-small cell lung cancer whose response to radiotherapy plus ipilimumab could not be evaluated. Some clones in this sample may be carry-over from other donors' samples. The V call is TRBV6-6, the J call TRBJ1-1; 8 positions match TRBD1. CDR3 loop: CASSFGQGGTEAFF. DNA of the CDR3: TGTGCCAGCAGTTTTGGACAGGGTGGGACTGAAGCTTTCTTT.